The 8 T cell receptor beta chains given below trace back to one sample, sequenced in a study of cytotoxic CD8 clonotypes in ibrutinib-treated CLL. Using immunoSEQ multiplex PCR, the repertoire was profiled, and TCRdb retains in-frame clones only, with some absent. The sample carries tens of thousands of clones, more than 45% recorded once. The specimen was PBMCs, collected after 12 months of ibrutinib treatment. These receptors all come from a human donor with chronic lymphocytic leukemia.

This chain joins TRBV4-1 and TRBJ2-5; possibly TRBD1 or TRBD2 for D (5 bases each). CDR3 length: 15 residues. Germline loops: CDR1 MGHRA, CDR2 YSYEKL. The V end was cut by 4 bases, the J end by 4 bases, with 16 bases between. CDR3 nucleotides: TGCGCCAGCAGCCGACTATCCCCAGGGTTAGAGACCCAGTACTTC. This gives the protein CASSRLSPGLETQYF.

The chain uses TRBV29-1 and TRBJ2-1; D perhaps matches TRBD2 (5 bases). CDR1 SQVTM and CDR2 ANQGSEA come from the germline V gene. Trimming took off 0 bases at V and 4 bases at J, with 13 bases between the two ends. The length of the CDR3 is 15 residues. CDR3 sequence (DNA): TGCAGCGTTGAAGATGTGGGTGGCGGGTACAATGAGCAGTTCTTC. Translated: CSVEDVGGGYNEQFF.

This clone was observed a few times. The chain couples TRBV5-1 to TRBJ2-7, with 7 bases identical to TRBD2. CDR3 length equals 15 residues. V trimming: 4 bases; J trimming: 2 bases; junction bases outside the gene matches: 9. Germline CDR1 reads SGHRS; CDR2 reads YFSETQ. CDR3 nucleotides: TGCGCCAGCAGCGTGGGAGGGCCACCAACCTACGAGCAGTACTTC. This encodes CASSVGGPPTYEQYF. Using reference TRBV5-1 and TRBJ2-7 for the parts outside the CDR3, the full variable domain is KAGVTQTPRYLIKTRGQQVTLSCSPISGHRSVSWYQQTPGQGLQFLFEYFSETQRNKGNFPGRFSGRQFSNSRSEMNVSTLELGDSALYLCASSVGGPPTYEQYFGPGTRLTVT.

This clone was counted ten times or more. V and J are TRBV14 and TRBJ2-1; possible D gene TRBD2, 6 bases. CDR1 SGHDN and CDR2 FVKESK come from the germline V gene. This CDR3 is 11 amino acids long. Trimming shortened V by 8 bases and J by 10 bases, and 12 bases separated the two germline ends. The CDR3, as DNA: TGTGCCAGCGGCCTCGGGGGAGAGCAGTTCTTC. Its translation is CASGLGGEQFF. The variable domain in full, with the rest retrieved from reference TRBV14 and TRBJ2-1, is EAGVTQFPSHSVIEKGQTVTLRCDPISGHDNLYWYRRVMGKEIKFLLHFVKESKQDESGMPNNRFLAERTGGTYSTLKVQPAELEDSGVYFCASGLGGEQFFGPGTRLTVL.

The chain uses TRBV7-9 and TRBJ2-1; D might be TRBD2 (6 bases). The CDR3 is 15 residues long. The germline V gene encodes CDR1 SEHNR and CDR2 FQNEAQ (reference sequence). V was clipped by 5 bases and J by 4 bases, with 15 bases between them. The CDR3: CASSRDSFRYNEQFF. The CDR3 DNA reads TGTGCCAGCAGCCGGGACTCATTCCGTTACAATGAGCAGTTCTTC.

The chain combines TRBV19 with TRBJ2-3; D is perhaps TRBD1 or TRBD2 (7 bases each). Germline CDR1 is LNHDA and CDR2 is SQIVND (reference sequence). V shed 4 bases and J shed 2 bases, with 16 bases lying between them. This CDR3 is 16 amino acids long. Written as DNA, the CDR3 is TGTGCCAGTAGTACCCTCAGCGGGACAGCCACAGATACGCAGTATTTT. As protein: CASSTLSGTATDTQYF.

The chain links TRBV19 to TRBJ2-1; tentative D call: TRBD2 (5 bases). V shed 4 bases and J shed 10 bases, with 11 bases lying between them. The length of the CDR3 is 12 residues. Looked up from germline, CDR1 is LNHDA and CDR2 is SQIVND (reference sequence). In DNA form, the CDR3 reads TGTGCCAGTAGTACCAACGACTACGAGCAGTTCTTC. Its protein product is CASSTNDYEQFF.

V and J are TRBV28 and TRBJ1-6; D might be TRBD1 (6 bases). Trimming took 2 bases from V and 0 from J, leaving 8 bases between them. From germline, CDR1 is MDHEN and CDR2 SYDVKM. The CDR3 is 16 residues long. The CDR3, as DNA: TGTGCCAGCAGTTTAAGGGGGAGCTCCTATAATTCACCCCTCCACTTT. It encodes CASSLRGSSYNSPLHF.